These 21 T cell receptor beta chains were all obtained from the same sample, sequenced in a study of shared clonotypes between healthy human individuals. Naive CD8 cells, CD45RO-negative and positively selected for CCR7, excluded terminally differentiated effector memory CD45RA+ cells. Clones were sequenced by immunoSEQ multiplex PCR, and TCRdb holds only the in-frame ones, with some missing. Here the sample spans about 2.1 million clones, just over 90% being singletons. What was sequenced was naive CD8+ T cells from PBMCs. The receptors originated from a man aged 18 to 35 in good health. Some clones in this sample may be carry-over from other donors' samples.

The chain employs TRBV4-3 and TRBJ1-4; D gene unclear. The CDR3 length is 16 residues. The V end was cut by 6 bases, the J end by 3 bases, with 17 bases between. Germline lookup yields CDR1 LGHNA and CDR2 YSLEER. CDR3 coding DNA: TGCGCCAGCAGTCCAGGAGGGAGGTGGGCTAATGAAAAACTGTTTTTT. It specifies CASSPGGRWANEKLFF.

This clone turned up a few times. The chain is built from TRBV4-1 and TRBJ1-4; tentative D call: TRBD1 (5 bases). V was trimmed by 5 bases and J by 8 bases, leaving 9 bases between them. This CDR3 is 12 amino acids long. The V gene's germline CDR1 is MGHRA and CDR2 YSYEKL. The CDR3, as DNA: TGCGCCAGCAGCATTGGGACGGAAAAACTGTTTTTT. Translating gives CASSIGTEKLFF.

The chain is built from TRBV5-4 and TRBJ1-1, with no clear D. Trimming pared 2 bases from V and 5 bases from J, leaving 10 bases between. This CDR3 comprises 13 residues. CDR1 SGHNT and CDR2 YYREEE come from the germline V gene (reference sequence). This CDR3 reads CASSFRDRTEAFF. The CDR3 bases are TGTGCCAGCAGCTTCCGAGATAGGACTGAAGCTTTCTTT.

This chain links TRBV2 with TRBJ2-1, with 12 bases matching TRBD2. The ends lost 3 bases at V and 7 bases at J; junction bases unmatched: 4. This CDR3 has 15 amino acids. CDR1 and CDR2 (germline): SNHLY, FYNNEI. The CDR3 loop is CASSDWTSGNNEQFF. Written as DNA, the CDR3 is TGTGCCAGCAGTGATTGGACTAGCGGGAATAATGAGCAGTTCTTC.

This rearrangement joins TRBV19 to TRBJ2-2; TRBD1 or TRBD2 may be the D gene (6 bases each). The CDR3 extends over 18 amino acids. The germline gives CDR1 LNHDA, CDR2 SQIVND (reference sequence). With 1 base removed from V and 6 bases from J, the gap between germline ends came to 21 bases. The CDR3 protein is CASSIVSGGDYYAGELFF. The CDR3 nucleotides read TGTGCCAGTAGTATAGTGTCCGGGGGCGATTATTATGCCGGGGAGCTGTTTTTT. Full variable domain (remainder filled in from reference TRBV19 and TRBJ2-2): DGGITQSPKYLFRKEGQNVTLSCEQNLNHDAMYWYRQDPGQGLRLIYYSQIVNDFQKGDIAEGYSVSREKKESFPLTVTSAQKNPTAFYLCASSIVSGGDYYAGELFFGEGSRLTVL.

The chain joins TRBV7-8 to TRBJ2-1; D possibly corresponds to TRBD2 (5 bases). Germline CDR1 reads SGHVS; CDR2 reads FQNEAQ. Deletions cut 0 bases from V and 0 bases from J, with 12 bases between. The CDR3 extends over 17 amino acids. CDR3 nucleotides: TGTGCCAGCAGCTTAGCGTTTAGCGCTAGCTCCTACAATGAGCAGTTCTTC. This gives the protein CASSLAFSASSYNEQFF. The full variable domain, with the rest looked up from reference TRBV7-8 and TRBJ2-1, is GAGVSQSPRYKVAKRGQDVALRCDPISGHVSLFWYQQALGQGPEFLTYFQNEAQLDKSGLPSDRFFAERPEGSVSTLKIQRTQQEDSAVYLCASSLAFSASSYNEQFFGPGTRLTVL.

The J gene is TRBJ2-1, the V gene TRBV29-1; the match to TRBD1 covers 9 bases. The CDR3 runs 15 residues. Per the germline V gene, CDR1 is SQVTM and CDR2 is ANQGSEA. Germline trimming cut 2 bases from V and 9 bases from J; bases unmatched to any gene: 11. The CDR3 DNA reads TGCAGCGTTGAAAAGGGTGGGACAGGGCAACTTGAGCAGTTCTTC. Its protein product is CSVEKGGTGQLEQFF.

The chain combines TRBV7-9 with TRBJ2-2, with 7 bases identical to TRBD2. From germline, CDR1 is SEHNR and CDR2 FQNEAQ (reference sequence). The CDR3 length is 17 residues. Unmatched junction bases numbered 13, after V lost 5 bases and J lost 4 bases. The CDR3 here is CASSPFFQRDPTGELFF. The CDR3 coding sequence is TGTGCCAGCAGCCCTTTTTTCCAGCGGGACCCCACCGGGGAGCTGTTTTTT.

With regard to this clone: The same CDR3 is also encoded by other DNA sequences in this sample. J is TRBJ2-1 and V is TRBV6-5, with D possibly being TRBD2 (5 bases). Germline V CDR1 and CDR2: MNHEY, SVGAGI. The CDR3 spans 15 residues. Trimming removed 7 bases from V and 2 bases from J, with 15 bases in between. The CDR3: CASTPSGNPYNEQFF. The CDR3, as DNA: TGTGCCAGCACCCCCTCCGGGAACCCCTACAATGAGCAGTTCTTC.

V gene TRBV7-9 combines with J gene TRBJ2-5; no definite D call. The germline V and J ends were trimmed by 2 bases and 0 bases, with 7 bases remaining between them. This CDR3 spans 14 amino acids. Germline V gene lookup returns CDR1 SEHNR and CDR2 FQNEAQ (reference sequence). The CDR3 spells CASSLRLYQETQYF. The CDR3 coding sequence is TGTGCCAGCAGCTTACGGTTGTACCAAGAGACCCAGTACTTC.

V and J are TRBV28 and TRBJ2-2; D uncertain. The V end was cut by 5 bases, the J end by 5 bases, with 12 bases between. This CDR3 region has 14 residues. The germline V gene has CDR1 MDHEN and CDR2 SYDVKM. CDR3 in DNA: TGTGCCAGCAGTCCCCTAGTCGTAACCGGGGAGCTGTTTTTT. Translating it yields CASSPLVVTGELFF.

The chain is built from TRBV13 and TRBJ2-1, with 7 bases identical to TRBD2. This CDR3 comprises 14 residues. The ends lost 3 bases at V and 7 bases at J; junction bases unmatched: 6. In germline, CDR1 is PRHDT, CDR2 FYEKMQ (reference sequence). The CDR3 sequence: CASSFPSGTNEQFF. The CDR3 DNA reads as TGTGCCAGCAGCTTCCCTAGCGGAACTAATGAGCAGTTCTTC.

This sequence joins TRBV10-3 and TRBJ1-3; D remains unclear. This CDR3 region has 15 residues. V was pared by 0 bases and J by 2 bases, with 8 bases between. CDR1 is ENHRY, CDR2 SYGVKD, per germline. The CDR3 DNA reads TGTGCCATCAGTGAGTCCCGGGGTCCTGGAAACACCATATATTTT. Translation: CAISESRGPGNTIYF.

The chain couples TRBV2 to TRBJ1-3; 7 positions match TRBD1. V gave up 6 bases and J gave up 4 bases; unmatched junction bases: 9. The CDR3 is 15 amino acids. The germline V gene has CDR1 SNHLY and CDR2 FYNNEI. The DNA of the CDR3 is TGTGCCAGCAGGGGTGGGACAGCTTGGGGAAACACCATATATTTT. Protein sequence: CASRGGTAWGNTIYF. Looking up the rest from reference TRBV2 and TRBJ1-3 gives the full variable domain: EPEVTQTPSHQVTQMGQEVILRCVPISNHLYFYWYRQILGQKVEFLVSFYNNEISEKSEIFDDQFSVERPDGSNFTLKIRSTKLEDSAMYFCASRGGTAWGNTIYFGEGSWLTVV.

The chain uses TRBV5-1 and TRBJ2-6; D call uncertain. Germline V CDR1 and CDR2: SGHRS, YFSETQ. CDR3 length: 16 amino acids. Trimming removed 4 bases from V and 0 bases from J, with 11 bases in between. CDR3 nucleotides: TGCGCCAGCAGCCCCTATTTTAACTCTGGGGCCAACGTCCTGACTTTC. Protein sequence: CASSPYFNSGANVLTF.

V is TRBV9 and J is TRBJ1-3, with 9 bases identical to TRBD1. The CDR3 loop spans 19 amino acids. From germline, CDR1 is SGDLS and CDR2 YYNGEE. The V segment lost 7 bases and the J segment 0 bases; nucleotides outside the gene matches: 17. DNA of the CDR3: TGTGCCAGCGCCGATTACAGGGGGCTTGAGTCTCCCTCTGGAAACACCATATATTTT. This sequence encodes CASADYRGLESPSGNTIYF.

The rearrangement uses TRBV6-5 and TRBJ2-4, with a tentative D call TRBD1 (6 bases). The CDR3 is 13 residues long. Germline assignment: CDR1 MNHEY and CDR2 SVGAGI. Trimming stripped 6 bases from V and 5 bases from J, with 11 bases between. CDR3 amino acids: CASRPGHENIQYF. The CDR3 DNA reads as TGTGCCAGCAGACCGGGACACGAAAACATTCAGTACTTC.

The V gene is TRBV28, the J gene TRBJ1-1, with unresolved D. This CDR3 spans 15 amino acids. Trimming shortened V by 6 bases and J by 3 bases, and 17 bases separated the two germline ends. Germline V gives CDR1 MDHEN, CDR2 SYDVKM. CDR3 region: CASSPTPGWDTEAFF. The CDR3 DNA is TGTGCCAGCAGCCCCACTCCGGGGTGGGACACTGAAGCTTTCTTT. Full variable domain (remainder filled in from reference TRBV28 and TRBJ1-1): DVKVTQSSRYLVKRTGEKVFLECVQDMDHENMFWYRQDPGLGLRLIYFSYDVKMKEKGDIPEGYSVSREKKERFSLILESASTNQTSMYLCASSPTPGWDTEAFFGQGTRLTVV.

This clone has just a few counts. The chain has TRBV9 and TRBJ1-2, with 7 bases matching TRBD1. The J segment lost 5 bases and the V segment lost 5 bases, leaving 9 bases of the junction unmatched. This CDR3 has 14 amino acids. CDR1 and CDR2 from the germline V gene are SGDLS and YYNGEE. CDR3 coding DNA: TGTGCCAGCAGGGGCGGGACAGCCGAGTATGGCTACACCTTC. It encodes CASRGGTAEYGYTF.

The CDR3 is CASSPEDRGGEKLFF. CDR3 bases: TGTGCCAGCAGCCCCGAAGACAGGGGTGGTGAAAAACTGTTTTTT. V usage is TRBV9 and J usage is TRBJ1-4, with 8 bases fitting TRBD1. The germline CDR1 and CDR2 sequences are SGDLS and YYNGEE. Losses at the gene ends were 4 bases for V and 7 bases for J; bases not matched to a gene: 9. CDR3 length: 15 residues.

This clone was seen a single time. The CDR3 sequence is CASSLGTGWNEQFF. In DNA form, the CDR3 reads TGTGCCAGCAGTCTCGGGACAGGGTGGAATGAGCAGTTCTTC. V and J are TRBV27 and TRBJ2-1; TRBD1 matches 9 bases. This CDR3 is 14 amino acids long. The V gene end was trimmed by 5 bases and the J gene end by 7 bases; junction bases not matched to a gene: 6. Per germline, CDR1 MNHEY and CDR2 SMNVEV (reference sequence).